This T cell receptor (beta chain) was identified in a study of shared clonotypes between healthy human individuals. Germline V gene data show CDR1 as MNHEY and CDR2 as SMNVEV (reference sequence). Between the trimmed V and J ends, which lost 1 base and 0 bases, there was a span of 9 bases. There are 15 residues in the CDR3. Generated by immunoSEQ multiplex PCR, the TCRdb table keeps only in-frame clones and is missing some. The table lists over a million clones, roughly 96% of them singletons. The chain has TRBV27 and TRBJ2-5; D uncertain. Sequencing was done on a sample of naive CD4+ T cells sorted from blood. Subset meaning: CD45RA+ positively selected. The receptor's source is a man aged 30 to 39 in good health. The CDR3 spells CASSLFSVDQETQYF. The CDR3 DNA is TGTGCCAGCAGTTTATTTTCCGTAGACCAAGAGACCCAGTACTTC.